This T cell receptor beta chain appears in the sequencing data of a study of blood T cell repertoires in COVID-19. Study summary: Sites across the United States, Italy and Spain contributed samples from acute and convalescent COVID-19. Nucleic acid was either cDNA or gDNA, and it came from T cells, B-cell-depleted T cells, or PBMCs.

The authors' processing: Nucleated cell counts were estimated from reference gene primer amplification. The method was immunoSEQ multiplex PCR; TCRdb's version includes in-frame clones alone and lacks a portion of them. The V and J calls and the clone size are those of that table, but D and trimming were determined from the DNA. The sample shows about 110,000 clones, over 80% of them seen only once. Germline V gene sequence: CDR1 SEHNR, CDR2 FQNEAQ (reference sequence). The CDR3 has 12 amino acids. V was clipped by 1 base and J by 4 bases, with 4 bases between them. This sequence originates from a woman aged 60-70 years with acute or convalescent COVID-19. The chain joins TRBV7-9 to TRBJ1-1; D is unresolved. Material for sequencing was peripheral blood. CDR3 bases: TGTGCCAGCAGCTTAGACAGCACTGAAGCTTTCTTT. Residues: CASSLDSTEAFF.